The rows below give T cell receptor beta chains drawn from one sample of a study of T cells after yellow fever vaccination. TCRdb processed the 5' RACE reads anew with MiXCR; each CDR3 protein has one entry. Of 450,000 to 550,000 distinct CDR3 sequences listed, 20% to 25% are singletons. The sequences come from PBMCs, collected less than 25 days after the first yellow fever vaccination. The origin of the receptors is a man aged 18 to 30 who received the YFV17D yellow fever vaccine. Each CDR3 is given with its conserved first and last residue. D genes are given only for firm matches. Not all rows give a size; the values are once, few, many and, for expanded clones, a class.

TRBJ2-7	.	.	TRBV5-1	TGCGCCAGCAGCTTGGCGACCTTCGCCGCCATCTCCTACGAGCAGTACTTC	CASSLATFAAISYEQYF
TRBJ2-5	.	.	TRBV11-2	TGTGCCAGCAGCTTAGATGTGTGGGGGCCATCCGGCGAGACCCAGTACTTC	CASSLDVWGPSGETQYF
TRBJ1-1	.	.	TRBV3-1	TGTGCCAGCAGCCAAGTGAGTCGCCCGGCAACTTTCTTT	CASSQVSRPATFF
TRBJ1-5	.	.	TRBV12-3/TRBV12-4	TGTGCCAGCAGTTTAGCCACTCAGCCCCAGCATTTT	CASSLATQPQHF
TRBJ2-1	.	TRBD1	TRBV7-2	TGTGCCAGCAGCATTGGGGGACAGAACCTATACAATGAGCAGTTCTTC	CASSIGGQNLYNEQFF
TRBJ2-1	many	.	TRBV5-1	TGCGCCAGCAGCTTGAGGGGCTACAATGAGCAGTTCTTC	CASSLRGYNEQFF
TRBJ2-7	once	.	TRBV11-2	TGTGCCAGCAGCTTATCCCATTCCCGGGGCTACACCTACGAGCAGTACTTC	CASSLSHSRGYTYEQYF
TRBJ2-2	.	TRBD1	TRBV19	TGTGCCAGTAGTATAGATGGGGACAGGGCAAACACCGGGGAGCTGTTTTTT	CASSIDGDRANTGELFF
TRBJ1-2	few	TRBD1	TRBV7-9	TGTGCCAGCAGCGGAGGACAGGGGAGGGTCTATGGCTACACCTTC	CASSGGQGRVYGYTF
TRBJ2-5	.	TRBD2	TRBV2	TGTGCCAGCAGTGCCCCTAGCGGGGTAGGCCAAGAGACCCAGTACTTC	CASSAPSGVGQETQYF
TRBJ2-1	few	.	TRBV6-5	TGTGCCAGCAGTTACGCGGGGCCGATTTACAATGAGCAGTTCTTC	CASSYAGPIYNEQFF
TRBJ2-4	.	TRBD1	TRBV19	TGTGCCAGTGGAACAGGGGGAGAGGCCAAAAACATTCAGTACTTC	CASGTGGEAKNIQYF
TRBJ2-3	few	.	TRBV27	TGTGCCAGCAGGGACCAGGCTAGCACAGATACGCAGTATTTT	CASRDQASTDTQYF
TRBJ2-5	many	.	TRBV29-1	TGCAGCGTTGGGGTAGGGGGGCCGTACCAAGAGACCCAGTACTTC	CSVGVGGPYQETQYF
TRBJ1-2	.	TRBD1	TRBV12-3/TRBV12-4	TGTGCCAGCAGACTGACAGGGGGGGATTTTTATGGCTACACCTTC	CASRLTGGDFYGYTF
TRBJ2-5	few	TRBD2	TRBV5-1	TGCGCCAGCAGCTTCGGGACTAGCGGGGGGATTGAGACCCAGTACTTC	CASSFGTSGGIETQYF
TRBJ1-6	many	.	TRBV5-4	TGTGCCAGCAGCCCTATGCGGGGGAGCTCACCCCTCCACTTT	CASSPMRGSSPLHF
TRBJ2-7	.	.	TRBV20-1	TGCAGTGCTAGAGATGTCGCTTCCTACGAGCAGTACTTC	CSARDVASYEQYF
TRBJ1-5	.	.	TRBV5-1	TGCGCCAGCAGCTCACGGGACACCCGGCCGGTTCAGCCCCAGCATTTT	CASSSRDTRPVQPQHF
TRBJ2-1	.	TRBD2	TRBV7-9	TGTGCCAGCGGAGGACTAGCGGGGCCCTCGGGTGAGCAGTTCTTC	CASGGLAGPSGEQFF
TRBJ2-3	many	.	TRBV6-4	TGTGCCAGCAGTGTTGGCCAGGGAGCAGATACGCAGTATTTT	CASSVGQGADTQYF
TRBJ2-5	.	.	TRBV11-2	TGTGCCAGCAGCTCCGGACCTATCGGGGAGACCCAGTACTTC	CASSSGPIGETQYF
TRBJ1-5	many	.	TRBV6-2/TRBV6-3	TGTGCCAGCAGTTACCCTTCATGGGAGGGTCAGATTCCGCCCCAGCATTTT	CASSYPSWEGQIPPQHF
TRBJ1-3	.	TRBD1	TRBV27	TGTGCCAGCAGCCCGACAGGGGATCGGGACACCATATATTTT	CASSPTGDRDTIYF
TRBJ1-2	.	.	TRBV20-1	TGCAGTGCTGAACAGGGTTTCTATGGCTACACCTTC	CSAEQGFYGYTF
TRBJ1-6	.	.	TRBV20-1	TGCAGTGCTAGAGGAGGCAGGGACTCACCCCTCCACTTT	CSARGGRDSPLHF
TRBJ2-7	.	TRBD2	TRBV29-1	TGCAGCGTTGAAGTGGGGGGGGCCTACGAGCAGTACTTC	CSVEVGGAYEQYF
TRBJ2-4	.	TRBD1	TRBV3-1	TGTGCCAGCAGCCAAGAGGACAGGGGGCGACGCATTCAGTACTTC	CASSQEDRGRRIQYF
TRBJ2-7	.	TRBD1	TRBV19	TGTGCCAGTAGCTATGGGACAGGGCCAGCCTACGAGCAGTACTTC	CASSYGTGPAYEQYF